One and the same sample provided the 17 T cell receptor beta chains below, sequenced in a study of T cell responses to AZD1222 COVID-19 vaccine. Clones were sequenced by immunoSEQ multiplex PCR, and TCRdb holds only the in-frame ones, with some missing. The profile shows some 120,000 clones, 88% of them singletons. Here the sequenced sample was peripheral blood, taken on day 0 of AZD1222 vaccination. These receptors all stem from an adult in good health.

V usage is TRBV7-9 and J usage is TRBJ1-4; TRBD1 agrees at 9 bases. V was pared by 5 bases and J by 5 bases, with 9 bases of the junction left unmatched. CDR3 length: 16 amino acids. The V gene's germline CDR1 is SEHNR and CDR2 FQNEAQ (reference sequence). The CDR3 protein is CASSRGVGTGNEKLFF. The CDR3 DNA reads TGTGCCAGCAGCCGTGGAGTCGGGACAGGGAATGAAAAACTGTTTTTT.

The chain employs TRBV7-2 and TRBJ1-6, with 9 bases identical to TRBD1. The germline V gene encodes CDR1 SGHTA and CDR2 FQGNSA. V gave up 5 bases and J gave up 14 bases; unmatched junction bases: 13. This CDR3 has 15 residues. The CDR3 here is CASSPPPGQGISLHF. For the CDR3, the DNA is TGTGCCAGCAGCCCCCCCCCGGGACAGGGAATTTCCCTCCACTTT.

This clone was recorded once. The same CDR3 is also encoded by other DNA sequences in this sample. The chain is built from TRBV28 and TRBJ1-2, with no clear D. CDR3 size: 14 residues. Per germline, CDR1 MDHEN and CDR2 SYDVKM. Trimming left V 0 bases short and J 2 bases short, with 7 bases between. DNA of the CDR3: TGTGCCAGCAGTTTATGGGGCCAGAACTATGGCTACACCTTC. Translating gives CASSLWGQNYGYTF.

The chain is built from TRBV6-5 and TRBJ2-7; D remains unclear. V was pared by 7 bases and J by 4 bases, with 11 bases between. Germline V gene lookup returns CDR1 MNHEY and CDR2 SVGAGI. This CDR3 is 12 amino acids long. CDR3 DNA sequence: TGTGCCAGCAAAAACTACATATACGAGCAGTACTTC. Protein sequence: CASKNYIYEQYF.

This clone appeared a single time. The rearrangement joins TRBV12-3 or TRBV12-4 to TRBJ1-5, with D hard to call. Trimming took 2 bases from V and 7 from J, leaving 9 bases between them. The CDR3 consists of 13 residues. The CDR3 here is CASSLTVPQPQHF. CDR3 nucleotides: TGTGCCAGCAGTTTAACAGTTCCGCAGCCCCAGCATTTT.

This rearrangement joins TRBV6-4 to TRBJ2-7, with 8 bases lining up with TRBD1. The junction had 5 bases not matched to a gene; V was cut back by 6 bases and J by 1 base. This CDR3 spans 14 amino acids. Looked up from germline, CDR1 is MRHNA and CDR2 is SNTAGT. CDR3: CASSRDRFSYEQYF. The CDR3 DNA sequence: TGTGCCAGCAGCCGGGACAGGTTTTCCTACGAGCAGTACTTC.

The CDR3 nucleotides are TGTGCCAGCAGCCGAGGACAGGTCCCAACTAATGAAAAACTGTTTTTT. Its protein is CASSRGQVPTNEKLFF. The rearrangement joins TRBV7-8 to TRBJ1-4; 7 nucleotides align to TRBD1. In germline, CDR1 is SGHVS, CDR2 FQNEAQ. The CDR3 totals 16 residues. The ends lost 5 bases at V and 0 bases at J; junction bases unmatched: 6.

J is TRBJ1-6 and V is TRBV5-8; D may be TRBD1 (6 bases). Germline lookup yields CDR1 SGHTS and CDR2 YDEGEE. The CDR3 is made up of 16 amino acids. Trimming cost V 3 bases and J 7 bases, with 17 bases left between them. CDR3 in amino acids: CASSYPYRGRNSPLHF. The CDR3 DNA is TGTGCCAGCAGCTACCCTTATCGGGGGCGCAATTCACCCCTCCACTTT.

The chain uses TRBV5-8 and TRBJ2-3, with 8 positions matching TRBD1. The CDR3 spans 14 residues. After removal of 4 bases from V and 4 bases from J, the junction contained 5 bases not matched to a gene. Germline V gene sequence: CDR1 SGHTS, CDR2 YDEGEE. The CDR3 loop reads CASSQTGVPDTQYF. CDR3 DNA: TGTGCCAGCAGCCAGACAGGGGTCCCAGATACGCAGTATTTT. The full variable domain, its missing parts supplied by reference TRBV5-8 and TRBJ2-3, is EAGVTQSPTHLIKTRGQQATLRCSPISGHTSVYWYQQALGLGLQFLLWYDEGEERNRGNFPPRFSGRQFPNYSSELNVNALELEDSALYLCASSQTGVPDTQYFGPGTRLTVL.

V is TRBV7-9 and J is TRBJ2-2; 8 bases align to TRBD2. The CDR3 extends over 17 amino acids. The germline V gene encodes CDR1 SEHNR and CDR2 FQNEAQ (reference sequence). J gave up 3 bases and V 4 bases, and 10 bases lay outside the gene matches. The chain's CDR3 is CASSSVGSGSYTGELFF. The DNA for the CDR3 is TGTGCCAGCAGCTCAGTTGGGAGCGGGAGTTACACCGGGGAGCTGTTTTTT.

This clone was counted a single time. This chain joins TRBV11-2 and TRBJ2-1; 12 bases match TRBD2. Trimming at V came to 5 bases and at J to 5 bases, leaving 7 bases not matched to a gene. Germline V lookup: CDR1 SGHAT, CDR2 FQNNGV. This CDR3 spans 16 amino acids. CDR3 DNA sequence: TGTGCCAGCAGCCTGACTAGCGGGAGTTTGGACAATGAGCAGTTCTTC. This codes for CASSLTSGSLDNEQFF.

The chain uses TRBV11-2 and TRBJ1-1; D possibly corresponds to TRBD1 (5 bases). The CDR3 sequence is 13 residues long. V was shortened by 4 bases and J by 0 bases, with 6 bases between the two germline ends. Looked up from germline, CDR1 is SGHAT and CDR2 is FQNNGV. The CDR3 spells CASSSTVNTEAFF. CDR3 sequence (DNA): TGTGCCAGCAGCTCGACAGTGAACACTGAAGCTTTCTTT.

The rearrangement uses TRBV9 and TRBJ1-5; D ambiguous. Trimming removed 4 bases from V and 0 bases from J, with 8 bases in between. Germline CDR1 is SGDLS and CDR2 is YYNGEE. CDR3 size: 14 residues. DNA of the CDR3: TGTGCCAGCAGCCTAGGCTCTAGCAATCAGCCCCAGCATTTT. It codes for CASSLGSSNQPQHF.

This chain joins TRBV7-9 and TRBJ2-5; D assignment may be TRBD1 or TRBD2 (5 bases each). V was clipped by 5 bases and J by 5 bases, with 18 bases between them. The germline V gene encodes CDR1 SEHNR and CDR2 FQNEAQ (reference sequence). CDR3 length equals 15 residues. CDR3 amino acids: CASSPGTTGRETQYF. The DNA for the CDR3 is TGTGCCAGCAGCCCTGGGACGACGGGTCGGGAGACCCAGTACTTC.

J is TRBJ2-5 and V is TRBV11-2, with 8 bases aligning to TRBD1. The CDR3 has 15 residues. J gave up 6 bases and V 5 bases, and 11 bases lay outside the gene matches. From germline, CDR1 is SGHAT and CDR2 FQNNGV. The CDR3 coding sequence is TGTGCCAGCAGCCCCTCGACAGGGGTCGTCCAGACCCAGTACTTC. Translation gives CASSPSTGVVQTQYF.

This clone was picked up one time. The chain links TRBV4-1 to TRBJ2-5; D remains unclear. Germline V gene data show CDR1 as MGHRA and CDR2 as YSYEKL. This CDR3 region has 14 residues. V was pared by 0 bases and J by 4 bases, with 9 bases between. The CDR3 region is CASSQEATVETQYF. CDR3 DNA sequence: TGCGCCAGCAGCCAAGAGGCTACAGTAGAGACCCAGTACTTC.

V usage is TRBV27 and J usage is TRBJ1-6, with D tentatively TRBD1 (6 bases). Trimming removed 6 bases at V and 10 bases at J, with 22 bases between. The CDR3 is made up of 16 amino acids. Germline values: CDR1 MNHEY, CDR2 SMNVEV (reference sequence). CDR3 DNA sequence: TGTGCCAGCAGCCTTATAGGGGGGGTAGGTTACTCACCCCTCCACTTT. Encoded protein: CASSLIGGVGYSPLHF.